This section outlines one TCR beta chain sequence together with its context. What it recognizes is unknown. This sample is drawn from a study of chemoradiotherapy in HPV16-positive cancers. Whole-study results and caveats: In HPV16-positive patients, HPV-responsive T-cell expansion tracked better recurrence-free survival.

The data were produced by immunoSEQ multiplex PCR, yet TCRdb's version contains in-frame clones alone and is incomplete. The repertoire consists of around 33,000 clones, with about 91% occurring once and the leading ten covering under 5.5%. With V trimmed by 5 bases and J by 3 bases, 6 bases remained unmatched. Germline V gene sequence: CDR1 ENHRY, CDR2 SYGVKD. The CDR3 is 15 amino acids. The material was blood, obtained from a patient who underwent chemoradiotherapy. The TCR comes from a human donor with HPV-associated anogenital cancer. The rearrangement links TRBV10-3 to TRBJ1-3, with 8 bases fitting TRBD1. DNA for the CDR3: TGTGCCATCAGTCCGCAGGACAGGGATGGAAACACCATATATTTT. Protein product: CAISPQDRDGNTIYF.